This T cell receptor (beta chain) was captured by sequencing in a study of blood T cell repertoires in COVID-19 (dated by TCRdb to 2020 to 2022). The study in broad terms: Samples from collaborators originated in the United States, Italy and Spain and spanned both the acute and convalescent phases of COVID-19. The prospective study material was composed of cDNA or gDNA derived from T cells, B-cell-depleted T cells, or PBMCs. Deeply sampled blood TCRbeta repertoires from subjects exposed to, actively infected with, or recovered from COVID-19 were included in the dataset. The repertoires were released in a freely available public database meant as a resource for research on the immune response to SARS-CoV-2. Samples were obtained from the ongoing ImmuneRACE study (first 160 participants) and from 950 to 1,500 subjects provided by 6 global collaborators. Nearly every sample came with metadata listing a de-identified subject ID, COVID-19 status, age in years and sex. Where available, HLA class I and class II types were taken from metadata supplied by the sample provider and were not determined by assay-based typing.

Participants in the prospective study were enrolled through a virtual design, were aged roughly 18 to 100 years, and lived in roughly 24 United States geographic areas. Cohort assignment in the prospective study relied on participant-reported clinical history from a screening survey and a study questionnaire. Recovered participants in ImmuneRACE Cohort 3 were defined as having two consecutive negative NP/OP PCR tests, clearance from a healthcare professional, or resolution of symptoms. Mobile phlebotomists in the prospective study collected whole blood, serum and a nasopharyngeal or oropharyngeal swab from every participant. Participants in the prospective study had the option to provide additional blood draws and questionnaires over a 2-month period. Blood samples from the prospective study were shipped frozen or at room temperature prior to DNA extraction. Summary of the overall study and its limitations: Clinical and demographic metadata were provided uncurated, with the amount varying by source and participant.

From the cysteine up to the phenylalanine, the CDR3 has a length of 15 residues. CDR3 DNA is the only sequence kept; it has 45 bases, read in frame from the first base. The germline ends are 15 bases apart after V is trimmed by 2 bases and J by 4 bases. The germline V gene (reference sequence) yields SGHNT for CDR1 and YYREEE for CDR2. TCRbeta CDR3 regions were amplified from genomic DNA using the immunoSEQ Assay, a bias-controlled multiplex PCR. As for the authors' bioinformatics: Nucleated cell counts per sample were estimated from amplification of reference gene primers within the assay. Sequence reads were collapsed and filtered to measure the absolute abundance of every unique TCRbeta CDR3 rearrangement. Productive Simpson clonality was computed per sample as the square root of Simpson's diversity index over productive rearrangements. TCRdb took this table from immuneACCESS and kept in-frame rearrangements with V and J called. Such tables lack part of the clones; where checked against another copy, unresolved V genes explain under half of the gap, and the rest is unexplained. V and J calls and clone size are those listed in that table; D and trimming were worked out from the DNA. Counted in this sample were 350,000 to 450,000 clones; nearly 90% of them appeared once. The ten largest account for 1.5% to 2% of the sample.

A note on this clone: The antigen it recognizes is unknown. No much larger clone is present one base from it, and per-base qualities are unavailable.

The chain joins TRBV5-4 to TRBJ1-2; tentative D gene TRBD1, with 6 bases matching. This sequence originates from a woman in her thirties who had recovered from COVID-19. Sequenced sample: PBMCs or T cells enriched from blood (not recorded which). The DNA is TGTGCCAGCAGCTTCCGATTAACAGGGTCCTATGGCTACACCTTC. Its coded protein is CASSFRLTGSYGYTF. With the rest looked up from the reference TRBV5-4 and TRBJ1-2 genes rather than sequenced, the full variable domain is ETGVTQSPTHLIKTRGQQVTLRCSSQSGHNTVSWYQQALGQGPQFIFQYYREEENGRGNFPPRFSGLQFPNYSSELNVNALELDDSALYLCASSFRLTGSYGYTFGSGTRLTVV.